This TCR beta chain was found in a study of cytomegalovirus exposure and HLA in healthy donors. Study-wide background: As an earlier analysis found, about 190 million T cells yielded approximately 110 million unique TCR beta sequences. Membership in the Caucasian-associated ancestry cluster was found for about 84% of roughly 360 genotyped donors.

Study-level points and caveats: Most TCR sequences proved rare, with some public TCRs found in many donors.

V gave up 7 bases and J gave up 8 bases; unmatched junction bases: 12. Germline V gives CDR1 SGHTA, CDR2 FQGNSA. CDR3 size: 15 residues. Researchers ran the PCR with 60 Vbeta and 13 Jbeta primers. Sequencing used immunoSEQ multiplex PCR; TCRdb keeps in-frame clones, though not all of them. The data hold some 170,000 clones, with over 70% observed a single time. On this clone: Its target is unknown.

The sequence came from a woman in her 30s in good health and CMV-seronegative. Sequencing was performed on PBMCs. This chain connects TRBV7-2 to TRBJ2-1; 9 nucleotides align to TRBD2. CDR3 DNA: TGTGCCAGCACTAGCGGGACTAGCCATTCGGATGAGCAGTTCTTC. Amino acid sequence: CASTSGTSHSDEQFF.